Each of the 28 T cell receptor beta chains below was sequenced from the same sample in a study of blood T cell repertoires in COVID-19. Assay: immunoSEQ multiplex PCR; the TCRdb copy retains only in-frame clones and omits some. The sample lists about 300,000 clones; approximately 84% were seen once. The specimen was PBMCs or T cells enriched from blood (not recorded which). The receptor source for this set is a woman in her late teens or twenties who had recovered from COVID-19.

This sequence joins TRBV27 and TRBJ1-2; D call uncertain. The germline gives CDR1 MNHEY, CDR2 SMNVEV (reference sequence). This CDR3 contains 14 residues. Trimming cost V 0 bases and J 4 bases, with 9 bases left between them. CDR3 loop: CASSLSGNSYGYTF. CDR3 nucleotides: TGTGCCAGCAGTTTATCCGGGAATAGCTATGGCTACACCTTC.

The chain couples TRBV27 to TRBJ2-1; no clear D. The CDR3 runs to 11 residues. Germline V gene data show CDR1 as MNHEY and CDR2 as SMNVEV (reference sequence). V dropped 6 bases and J dropped 5 bases, with 5 bases sitting between them. CDR3: CASSNDNEQFF. CDR3 DNA: TGTGCCAGCAGCAATGACAATGAGCAGTTCTTC.

In DNA form, the CDR3 reads TGTGCCAGCAGCTTAGCGGGTTCCCCTACAGGGGGTCGATATGGCTACACCTTC. Protein sequence: CASSLAGSPTGGRYGYTF. The chain combines TRBV7-8 with TRBJ1-2, with 8 bases that match TRBD1. The CDR3 is 18 amino acids. V was clipped by 0 bases and J by 5 bases; unmatched bases: 14. Looked up from germline, CDR1 is SGHVS and CDR2 is FQNEAQ. The entire variable domain, with the rest obtained from reference TRBV7-8 and TRBJ1-2, is as follows: GAGVSQSPRYKVAKRGQDVALRCDPISGHVSLFWYQQALGQGPEFLTYFQNEAQLDKSGLPSDRFFAERPEGSVSTLKIQRTQQEDSAVYLCASSLAGSPTGGRYGYTFGSGTRLTVV.

The genes are TRBV29-1 and TRBJ2-7, with 10 bases identical to TRBD2. CDR1 and CDR2 (germline): SQVTM, ANQGSEA. J was trimmed by 0 bases and V by 7 bases; bases with no gene match: 6. CDR3 size: 14 residues. DNA of the CDR3: TGCAGCGCCTCTTTAGCGGGAGGCTCCTACGAGCAGTACTTC. Protein: CSASLAGGSYEQYF.

This rearrangement joins TRBV7-9 to TRBJ1-1, with TRBD1 matching 10 bases. The CDR3 runs 15 residues. With V trimmed by 4 bases and J by 3 bases, 5 bases remained unmatched. The germline V gene encodes CDR1 SEHNR and CDR2 FQNEAQ (reference sequence). CDR3 sequence reads: CASSSAGTGDTEAFF. Here the CDR3 DNA reads TGTGCCAGCAGCTCAGCCGGGACAGGGGACACTGAAGCTTTCTTT. Full variable domain (rest looked up from reference TRBV7-9 and TRBJ1-1): DTGVSQNPRHKITKRGQNVTFRCDPISEHNRLYWYRQTLGQGPEFLTYFQNEAQLEKSRLLSDRFSAERPKGSFSTLEIQRTEQGDSAMYLCASSSAGTGDTEAFFGQGTRLTVV.

The chain combines TRBV2 with TRBJ1-5, with D uncertain. Germline V gene sequence: CDR1 SNHLY, CDR2 FYNNEI. V was pared by 2 bases and J by 3 bases, with 5 bases between. The CDR3 is 13 residues long. The CDR3 reads CASSETYNQPQHF. The CDR3 region has the DNA TGTGCCAGCAGTGAAACCTACAATCAGCCCCAGCATTTT.

This chain links TRBV5-1 with TRBJ2-7; D possibly corresponds to TRBD2 (6 bases). The CDR3 length is 15 residues. Deletions cut 0 bases from V and 3 bases from J, with 13 bases between. Germline CDR1 and CDR2: SGHRS and YFSETQ. The CDR3 DNA follows: TGCGCCAGCAGCTTGGTGTCCGGGAGTGGCTACGAGCAGTACTTC. Translated: CASSLVSGSGYEQYF.

This chain uses TRBV9 with TRBJ2-1, with D perhaps TRBD1 (6 bases). The V end lost 2 bases, the J end lost 3 bases, and 12 bases lay between the germline ends. CDR3 length: 15 amino acids. Germline-derived CDR1 and CDR2 are SGDLS and YYNGEE. Written as DNA, the CDR3 is TGTGCCAGCAGCGTGGCGGCAGGGGACTACAATGAGCAGTTCTTC. It yields the protein CASSVAAGDYNEQFF.

Only one count was recorded for this clone. The chain is built from TRBV30 and TRBJ1-2, with a possible D match to TRBD1 (6 bases). The germline V and J ends were trimmed by 5 bases and 5 bases, with 15 bases remaining between them. This CDR3 region has 13 residues. CDR1 is GTSNPN and CDR2 is SVGIG in the germline V gene (reference sequence). The CDR3 DNA follows: TGTGCCTGGTGCGGGGGGCGCCCATATGGCTACACCTTC. This encodes CAWCGGRPYGYTF.

The V and J genes are TRBV11-2 and TRBJ2-5, with 10 bases fitting TRBD2. Germline V gene data show CDR1 as SGHAT and CDR2 as FQNNGV. The CDR3 sequence is 16 residues long. The trim removed 1 base at V and 5 bases at J, leaving 7 bases unmatched. The CDR3 nucleotides read TGTGCCAGCAGCTTAGGGCTAGCGGGAGAGGGGGAGACCCAGTACTTC. This gives the protein CASSLGLAGEGETQYF.

V gene TRBV3-1 (or the pseudogene TRBV3-2) combines with J gene TRBJ2-7; 9 bases map to TRBD1. V lost 2 bases and J lost 6; bases outside the gene matches: 11. The CDR3 is made up of 16 amino acids. Germline V gene data show CDR1 as LGHDT and CDR2 as YNNKEL (reference sequence). The CDR3 reads CASSQTRGTGRSEQYF. DNA of the CDR3: TGTGCCAGCAGCCAAACCAGAGGGACAGGGAGGAGCGAGCAGTACTTC.

J is TRBJ2-7 and V is TRBV15; D might be TRBD1 (6 bases). Germline V lookup: CDR1 LNHNV, CDR2 YYDKDF (reference sequence). Deletions cut 1 base from V and 4 bases from J, with 14 bases between. This CDR3 spans 15 amino acids. The CDR3 DNA reads as TGTGCCACCAGCAGAGTTACAGGGTCGGGGTACGAGCAGTACTTC. Protein product: CATSRVTGSGYEQYF.

The DNA of the CDR3 is TGTGCCAGCTCTTCGGGACAGGGGGGCACTGAAGCTTTCTTT. It encodes CASSSGQGGTEAFF. This chain uses TRBV28 with TRBJ1-1; TRBD1 agrees at 11 bases. The CDR3 extends over 14 amino acids. The junction had 6 bases not matched to a gene; V was cut back by 8 bases and J by 4 bases. In germline, CDR1 is MDHEN, CDR2 SYDVKM. Using reference TRBV28 and TRBJ1-1 for the parts outside the CDR3, the full variable domain is DVKVTQSSRYLVKRTGEKVFLECVQDMDHENMFWYRQDPGLGLRLIYFSYDVKMKEKGDIPEGYSVSREKKERFSLILESASTNQTSMYLCASSSGQGGTEAFFGQGTRLTVV.

CDR3: CASSQVRQGGFSTEAFF. The CDR3 bases are TGCGCCAGCAGCCAAGTCCGCCAGGGGGGATTCAGCACTGAAGCTTTCTTT. V gene TRBV4-1 combines with J gene TRBJ1-1; TRBD1 agrees at 7 bases. With 1 base clipped from V and 4 bases from J, the junction kept 12 bases outside the gene matches. Germline V CDR1 and CDR2: MGHRA, YSYEKL. The CDR3 consists of 17 residues.

This chain uses TRBV7-2 with TRBJ2-7; TRBD1 agrees at 7 bases. CDR3 size: 15 residues. Germline values: CDR1 SGHTA, CDR2 FQGNSA. V dropped 5 bases and J dropped 5; count of bases not matched to a gene: 12. CDR3 in DNA: TGTGCCAGCAGCCTAGGTGGGACAGTATTCCACGAGCAGTACTTC. This sequence encodes CASSLGGTVFHEQYF.

CDR3 sequence (DNA): TGTGCCAGTACCTCCTACGCGGGTCACAATGAGCAGTTCTTC. This codes for CASTSYAGHNEQFF. The chain has TRBV19 and TRBJ2-1; possible D gene TRBD2, 5 bases. This CDR3 contains 14 residues. CDR1 is LNHDA, CDR2 SQIVND, per germline (reference sequence). V was shortened by 7 bases and J by 5 bases, with 15 bases between the two germline ends.

V usage is TRBV2 and J usage is TRBJ2-7; 8 nucleotides match TRBD1. Germline V gives CDR1 SNHLY, CDR2 FYNNEI. The CDR3 extends over 14 amino acids. V was clipped by 6 bases and J by 3 bases; unmatched bases: 7. This CDR3 is CASRNDRGRYEQYF. CDR3 DNA: TGTGCCAGCAGGAATGACAGGGGCCGCTACGAGCAGTACTTC. Using reference TRBV2 and TRBJ2-7 for the parts outside the CDR3, the full variable domain is EPEVTQTPSHQVTQMGQEVILRCVPISNHLYFYWYRQILGQKVEFLVSFYNNEISEKSEIFDDQFSVERPDGSNFTLKIRSTKLEDSAMYFCASRNDRGRYEQYFGPGTRLTVT.

CDR3 DNA sequence: TGTGCCAGTAGTAAGGACAGGGACCTCAATCAGCCCCAGCATTTT. Residues: CASSKDRDLNQPQHF. The chain is built from TRBV19 and TRBJ1-5; 8 positions agree with TRBD1. The CDR3 is 15 residues long. Unmatched junction bases numbered 5, after V lost 4 bases and J lost 3 bases. CDR1 is LNHDA, CDR2 SQIVND, per germline (reference sequence).

This clone has more than one count but fewer than ten. This chain joins TRBV27 and TRBJ2-6, with D possibly TRBD1 on 6 matching bases. This CDR3 comprises 16 residues. With 6 bases removed from V and 1 base from J, the gap between germline ends came to 13 bases. Germline assignment: CDR1 MNHEY and CDR2 SMNVEV (reference sequence). The CDR3 DNA is TGTGCCAGCAGCCTACAGGGCTATTCTGGGGCCAACGTCCTGACTTTC. Its translation: CASSLQGYSGANVLTF.

V and J are TRBV7-9 and TRBJ2-7, with D uncertain. Trimming left V 5 bases short and J 3 bases short, with 8 bases between. Germline V gives CDR1 SEHNR, CDR2 FQNEAQ (reference sequence). This CDR3 is 12 amino acids long. CDR3 residues: CASSPTNYEQYF. CDR3 bases: TGTGCCAGCAGCCCTACCAACTACGAGCAGTACTTC.

This clone was counted once. The rearrangement uses TRBV5-1 and TRBJ2-7, with D perhaps TRBD1 (6 bases). This CDR3 region has 15 residues. Germline V CDR1 and CDR2: SGHRS, YFSETQ. V lost 0 bases to trimming and J lost 4 bases, with 14 bases between them. Here the CDR3 reads CASSLAGDIGYEQYF. In nucleotides, the CDR3 is TGCGCCAGCAGCTTGGCAGGGGACATCGGGTACGAGCAGTACTTC.

The chain carries TRBV3-1 (or the pseudogene TRBV3-2) and TRBJ2-7; 9 nucleotides agree with TRBD1. The germline CDR1 and CDR2 sequences are LGHDT and YNNKEL (reference sequence). CDR3 length: 15 residues. Unmatched junction bases numbered 6, after V lost 3 bases and J lost 3 bases. The CDR3, as DNA: TGTGCCAGCAGCCAGGGACAGGGTCTGAACTACGAGCAGTACTTC. Protein sequence: CASSQGQGLNYEQYF.

The gene calls are TRBV7-3 and TRBJ2-2, with TRBD2 identical over 14 bases. Germline-derived CDR1 and CDR2 are SGHTA and FQGTGA. J was trimmed by 1 base and V by 4 bases; bases with no gene match: 2. The CDR3 length is 17 residues. The CDR3 nucleotides read TGTGCCAGCAGCTCGGGACTAGCGGGGGTGAACACCGGGGAGCTGTTTTTT. Amino acid sequence: CASSSGLAGVNTGELFF.

V gene TRBV5-6 combines with J gene TRBJ1-1; 8 positions agree with TRBD1. The CDR3 runs 14 residues. V gave up 3 bases and J gave up 4 bases; unmatched junction bases: 5. The germline CDR1 and CDR2 sequences are SGHDT and YYEEEE. The CDR3 bases are TGTGCCAGCAGCTACTACAGGGGGAGCACTGAAGCTTTCTTT. Its translation is CASSYYRGSTEAFF.

This clone occurred a few times. The chain recombines TRBV6-5 with TRBJ1-2; 7 bases align to TRBD1. This CDR3 has 14 amino acids. CDR1 MNHEY and CDR2 SVGAGI come from the germline V gene. Trimming removed 6 bases from V and 3 bases from J; junction bases left unmatched: 7. Written as DNA, the CDR3 is TGTGCCAGCAGCACGACAGGGCCTCACTATGGCTACACCTTC. The encoded protein is CASSTTGPHYGYTF.

This clone showed up just a few times. This chain links TRBV11-2 with TRBJ1-2, with 7 bases fitting TRBD1. The length of the CDR3 is 14 residues. Germline trimming cut 5 bases from V and 5 bases from J; bases unmatched to any gene: 8. From germline, CDR1 is SGHAT and CDR2 FQNNGV. CDR3 in DNA: TGTGCCAGCAGCCGGACAGGATCAGAATATGGCTACACCTTC. Translation gives CASSRTGSEYGYTF.

The chain combines TRBV4-1 with TRBJ1-3; a possible D gene is TRBD1 (5 bases). This CDR3 is 18 amino acids long. Deletions cut 4 bases from V and 0 bases from J, with 19 bases between. Per the germline V gene, CDR1 is MGHRA and CDR2 is YSYEKL. The CDR3: CASSLGVARDYSGNTIYF. The CDR3 region has the DNA TGCGCCAGCAGCCTAGGTGTCGCCAGGGACTACTCTGGAAACACCATATATTTT.

The chain combines TRBV7-9 with TRBJ1-2; a possible D gene is TRBD1 (5 bases). This CDR3 is 15 amino acids long. The germline V and J ends were trimmed by 5 bases and 1 base, with 14 bases remaining between them. Per germline, CDR1 SEHNR and CDR2 FQNEAQ (reference sequence). In DNA form, the CDR3 reads TGTGCCAGCAGCCGGTTACAGGAGTTTAACTATGGCTACACCTTC. Encoded protein: CASSRLQEFNYGYTF.